This entry lists 3 T cell receptor beta chains sequenced from one sample in a study of regulatory T cells in long-lasting Graves disease. The TCR beta library used iRepertoire HTBI primers with Arm-PCR amplification of CDR3. Each CDR3 protein is one row after TCRdb ran MiXCR on the multiplex PCR reads. The sample gives 600,000 to 650,000 distinct CDR3 sequences, roughly 15% of which show up once; around a sixth is in the top ten. Time point of the sample: newly diagnosed GD, antithyroid drugs for less than 3 months. Making the TCR library involved RNA that had been extracted from PBMCs. These data were likewise used in another study, on T cells in Graves' hyperthyroidism and ophthalmopathy.

The source was peripheral blood mononuclear cells (PBMCs), collected at new diagnosis, from a patient treated with antithyroid drugs. The receptors shown here come from a young woman with Graves disease.

This clonotype has more than one count but fewer than ten. The chain is built from TRBV6-4 and TRBJ1-5; D possibly corresponds to TRBD1 (5 bases). V dropped 0 bases and J dropped 5 bases, with 23 bases sitting between them. Germline CDR1 reads MRHNA; CDR2 reads SNTAGT. The CDR3 extends over 19 amino acids. The DNA of the CDR3 is TGTGCCAGCAGTGACTCGATGGGGCGGGAATACTTGAATCATCAGCCCCAGCATTTT. It translates to CASSDSMGREYLNHQPQHF.

The chain employs TRBV6-2 or TRBV6-3 and TRBJ2-7, with D unclear. With 5 bases removed from V and 6 bases from J, the gap between germline ends came to 14 bases. CDR3 length: 13 residues. Germline lookup yields CDR1 MNHEY and CDR2 SVGEGT. The CDR3 loop is CASSNYGPGEQYF. CDR3 nucleotide sequence: TGTGCCAGCAGTAACTATGGACCCGGCGAGCAGTACTTC.

This chain joins TRBV18 and TRBJ2-5; no clear D gene. This CDR3 is built from 13 residues. V was trimmed by 4 bases and J by 5 bases, leaving 11 bases between them. Germline lookup yields CDR1 KGHSH and CDR2 LQKENI. The CDR3 DNA sequence: TGTGCCAGCTCACGTGGGAATGACGAGACCCAGTACTTC. Translation gives CASSRGNDETQYF.